The 4 T cell receptor beta chains below all came from one sample that was sequenced in a study of blood T cell repertoires in COVID-19. Sequencing used immunoSEQ multiplex PCR; TCRdb keeps in-frame clones, though not all of them. The table lists 190,000 or so clones, about 85% of them singletons, with roughly 9.8% in the top ten. Sequencing was performed on peripheral blood. These receptor sequences come from a woman older than 75 with acute or convalescent COVID-19.

The chain uses TRBV5-8 and TRBJ2-2, with a weak D call TRBD2 (6 bases). The CDR3 is 15 residues long. Between the trimmed V and J ends, which lost 0 bases and 7 bases, there was a span of 13 bases. Germline CDR1 and CDR2: SGHTS and YDEGEE. The chain's CDR3 is CASSLGDLRGGELFF. In DNA, the CDR3 is TGTGCCAGCAGCTTGGGGGACTTACGAGGCGGGGAGCTGTTTTTT.

The rearrangement joins TRBV10-3 to TRBJ2-7; 16 bases align to TRBD2. The germline gives CDR1 ENHRY, CDR2 SYGVKD. The CDR3 sequence is 16 residues long. J was trimmed by 3 bases and V by 11 bases; bases with no gene match: 10. The CDR3 sequence is CAARGTSGRGDYEQYF. The CDR3, as DNA: TGTGCCGCTCGTGGGACTAGCGGGAGGGGAGACTACGAGCAGTACTTC.

The rearrangement uses TRBV7-3 and TRBJ1-5, with D tentatively TRBD1 (5 bases). Germline V gene sequence: CDR1 SGHTA, CDR2 FQGTGA. V was pared by 2 bases and J by 6 bases, with 8 bases between. This CDR3 is built from 13 residues. DNA for the CDR3: TGTGCCAGCAGCTTATACGGGGGTCAGCCCCAGCATTTT. Translation: CASSLYGGQPQHF.

This clone was observed a single time. This sequence joins TRBV18 and TRBJ1-2, with 9 bases that match TRBD1. CDR1 is KGHSH, CDR2 LQKENI, per germline. The CDR3 has 16 residues. The J segment lost 5 bases and the V segment lost 1 base, leaving 8 bases of the junction unmatched. CDR3 in DNA: TGTGCCAGCTCACCACGGGAACAGGGGGCCTGGTATGGCTACACCTTC. It codes for CASSPREQGAWYGYTF.